Presented here are 22 T cell receptor beta chains from one specimen sequenced in a study of blood T cell repertoires in COVID-19. This table comes from immunoSEQ multiplex PCR, and its TCRdb copy is limited to in-frame clones, with some not included. The repertoire holds about 220,000 clones, with about 82% as singletons. Source material: peripheral blood. The receptors here all came from a woman between 65 and 79 years old with COVID-19, enrolled during active disease.

V gene TRBV6-2 or TRBV6-3 combines with J gene TRBJ1-1; tentatively, D is TRBD1 (5 bases). The V gene's germline CDR1 is MNHEY and CDR2 SVGEGT. Trimming took 0 bases from V and 3 from J, leaving 8 bases between them. This CDR3 region has 14 residues. The CDR3 DNA is TGTGCCAGCAGTTACTCGGGGGGTTACACTGAAGCTTTCTTT. It specifies CASSYSGGYTEAFF.

The chain recombines TRBV5-1 with TRBJ1-3; 8 bases fit TRBD1. V lost 7 bases, J lost 3 bases, and 9 bases stayed unmatched. The CDR3 covers 15 residues. Germline values: CDR1 SGHRS, CDR2 YFSETQ. The CDR3 spells CASRPGQAHGNTIYF. The CDR3 DNA reads as TGCGCCAGCCGTCCGGGACAGGCGCATGGAAACACCATATATTTT.

The chain carries TRBV6-6 and TRBJ1-3; D gene unclear. The CDR3 extends over 13 amino acids. Trimming left V 7 bases short and J 2 bases short, with 9 bases between. Looked up from germline, CDR1 is MNHNY and CDR2 is SVGAGI (reference sequence). CDR3 nucleotides: TGTGCCAGCAAGGAGGGCCCTGGAAACACCATATATTTT. As protein: CASKEGPGNTIYF.

The chain recombines TRBV11-2 with TRBJ2-7, with a tentative D call TRBD1 (6 bases). Germline CDR1 reads SGHAT; CDR2 reads FQNNGV. The CDR3 is 13 amino acids. V gave up 5 bases and J gave up 3 bases, with 11 bases separating them. CDR3: CASSPGHVYEQYF. The CDR3 nucleotides are TGTGCCAGCAGCCCGGGACACGTCTACGAGCAGTACTTC. The full variable domain, its missing parts supplied by reference TRBV11-2 and TRBJ2-7, is EAGVAQSPRYKIIEKRQSVAFWCNPISGHATLYWYQQILGQGPKLLIQFQNNGVVDDSQLPKDRFSAERLKGVDSTLKIQPAKLEDSAVYLCASSPGHVYEQYFGPGTRLTVT.

The chain employs TRBV7-2 and TRBJ2-7; 7 nucleotides line up with TRBD1. The CDR3 runs 13 residues. CDR1 SGHTA and CDR2 FQGNSA come from the germline V gene. Trimming removed 5 bases from V and 6 bases from J; junction bases left unmatched: 7. The CDR3 protein is CASSDRAGSEQYF. CDR3 nucleotides: TGTGCCAGCAGCGACAGGGCTGGGAGCGAGCAGTACTTC.

V gene TRBV5-4 combines with J gene TRBJ2-6; the match to TRBD1 covers 12 bases. V trimming: 4 bases; J trimming: 2 bases; junction bases outside the gene matches: 7. Germline V gene lookup returns CDR1 SGHNT and CDR2 YYREEE (reference sequence). The CDR3 loop spans 18 amino acids. The CDR3 bases are TGTGCCAGCAGCCGGACCGGGACAGGGGGCGCTGGGGCCAACGTCCTGACTTTC. Protein sequence: CASSRTGTGGAGANVLTF.

The genes are TRBV7-2 and TRBJ2-7, with no clear D. This CDR3 is built from 17 residues. V lost 0 bases, J lost 3 bases, and 18 bases lay in between. The germline gives CDR1 SGHTA, CDR2 FQGNSA. CDR3 region: CASSLASGLDLFYEQYF. CDR3 bases: TGTGCCAGCAGCTTAGCGTCCGGCCTAGACCTATTCTACGAGCAGTACTTC.

The V gene is TRBV15, the J gene TRBJ1-2, with TRBD1 identical over 7 bases. The CDR3 has 18 amino acids. CDR1 is LNHNV and CDR2 is YYDKDF in the germline V gene (reference sequence). The junction had 17 bases not matched to a gene; V was cut back by 1 base and J by 6 bases. CDR3: CATSRARYRGVAWDGYTF. The CDR3 coding sequence is TGTGCCACCAGCAGAGCGCGGTACAGGGGAGTTGCCTGGGATGGCTACACCTTC.

The chain uses TRBV19 and TRBJ1-2; TRBD1 matches at 9 bases. The ends lost 7 bases at V and 3 bases at J; junction bases unmatched: 12. CDR1 and CDR2 (germline): LNHDA, SQIVND (reference sequence). CDR3 length equals 16 residues. This CDR3 reads CASTRQGVEGDYGYTF. CDR3 nucleotides: TGTGCCAGTACCCGACAGGGGGTTGAAGGAGACTATGGCTACACCTTC.

This chain joins TRBV7-2 and TRBJ1-2, with D unresolved. Trimming left V 1 base short and J 4 bases short, with 13 bases between. The CDR3 spans 15 residues. Germline values: CDR1 SGHTA, CDR2 FQGNSA. The CDR3 loop is CASSLDLRVPYGYTF. The CDR3 DNA reads TGTGCCAGCAGCTTAGACCTCCGCGTTCCCTATGGCTACACCTTC.

The rearrangement links TRBV18 to TRBJ1-4; 7 bases are shared with TRBD1. CDR1 and CDR2 (germline): KGHSH, LQKENI. This CDR3 contains 13 residues. The trim removed 3 bases at V and 8 bases at J, leaving 3 bases unmatched. The CDR3 sequence is CASSPQGEEKLFF. The CDR3 DNA reads TGTGCCAGCTCACCCCAGGGGGAGGAAAAACTGTTTTTT. Together with reference TRBV18 and TRBJ1-4, the CDR3 gives the full variable domain: NAGVMQNPRHLVRRRGQEARLRCSPMKGHSHVYWYRQLPEEGLKFMVYLQKENIIDESGMPKERFSAEFPKEGPSILRIQQVVRGDSAAYFCASSPQGEEKLFFGSGTQLSVL.

The chain is built from TRBV12-5 and TRBJ1-1; a possible D gene is TRBD1 (6 bases). The CDR3 spans 14 residues. Trimming shortened V by 5 bases and J by 5 bases, and 15 bases separated the two germline ends. The germline V gene has CDR1 LGHNT and CDR2 FRNRAP. CDR3 region: CASGRDNRMTEAFF. The CDR3 DNA is TGTGCTAGTGGTCGGGACAATAGGATGACTGAAGCTTTCTTT. Filled out from reference TRBV12-5 and TRBJ1-1, the complete variable domain reads DARVTQTPRHKVTEMGQEVTMRCQPILGHNTVFWYRQTMMQGLELLAYFRNRAPLDDSGMPKDRFSAEMPDATLATLKIQPSEPRDSAVYFCASGRDNRMTEAFFGQGTRLTVV.

This rearrangement joins TRBV15 to TRBJ2-1, with D perhaps TRBD2 (6 bases). CDR1 and CDR2 (germline): LNHNV, YYDKDF (reference sequence). This CDR3 contains 16 residues. Trimming pared 3 bases from V and 2 bases from J, leaving 14 bases between. The CDR3 DNA reads TGTGCCACCAGCAGCCCTGGCGGGGTTGCCTACAATGAGCAGTTCTTC. Its protein is CATSSPGGVAYNEQFF.

V and J are TRBV25-1 and TRBJ2-1; possibly TRBD2 for D (5 bases). The CDR3 covers 16 residues. Deletions cut 3 bases from V and 3 bases from J, with 15 bases between. Germline values: CDR1 MGHDK, CDR2 SYGVNS. The CDR3 bases are TGTGCCAGCAGTGATCGAGCGGAGCTTTACTACAATGAGCAGTTCTTC. The encoded protein is CASSDRAELYYNEQFF.

The V call is TRBV7-2, the J call TRBJ2-7; no reliable D call. The V end was cut by 3 bases, the J end by 2 bases, with 11 bases between. Germline lookup yields CDR1 SGHTA and CDR2 FQGNSA. The CDR3 length is 14 residues. CDR3 in DNA: TGTGCCAGCAGCTTTGGGCCTACCACCTACGAGCAGTACTTC. Amino acid sequence: CASSFGPTTYEQYF.

The chain links TRBV5-1 to TRBJ2-5; 15 bases match TRBD2. V lost 2 bases to trimming and J lost 2 bases; unmatched junction nucleotides: 4. The CDR3 covers 17 residues. From germline, CDR1 is SGHRS and CDR2 YFSETQ. This CDR3 is CASSLTGTSGGQETQYF. CDR3 DNA sequence: TGCGCCAGCAGCTTAACCGGGACTAGCGGGGGGCAAGAGACCCAGTACTTC.

This clone appeared a few times. This chain connects TRBV4-1 to TRBJ2-7; TRBD2 agrees at 9 bases. There are 16 residues in the CDR3. Germline CDR1 is MGHRA and CDR2 is YSYEKL. V lost 0 bases and J lost 4; bases outside the gene matches: 7. The chain's CDR3 is CASSQDTGGGAYEQYF. In DNA form, the CDR3 reads TGCGCCAGCAGCCAAGATACGGGCGGGGGGGCGTACGAGCAGTACTTC.

The gene calls are TRBV7-9 and TRBJ1-1; 8 nucleotides agree with TRBD1. The junction had 8 bases not matched to a gene; V was cut back by 6 bases and J by 2 bases. The germline gives CDR1 SEHNR, CDR2 FQNEAQ (reference sequence). The CDR3 runs to 15 residues. The CDR3 nucleotides read TGTGCCAGCAGAGACTATACAGGGGGAAACACTGAAGCTTTCTTT. This sequence encodes CASRDYTGGNTEAFF.

This clone was observed once. The rearrangement links TRBV29-1 to TRBJ1-2; D might be TRBD1 (5 bases). The CDR3 spans 15 residues. V lost 1 base and J lost 2, with 14 bases in between. Per the germline V gene, CDR1 is SQVTM and CDR2 is ANQGSEA. The CDR3 DNA reads TGCAGCGTTGAAGCCTCGAGGGAGGGGAACTATGGCTACACCTTC. Protein sequence: CSVEASREGNYGYTF.

The CDR3 DNA is TGTGCCAGCAGCTTAGTGGTCCCCGGGACAGGGGTCGATTCACCCCTCCACTTT. It is translated as CASSLVVPGTGVDSPLHF. This chain joins TRBV7-2 and TRBJ1-6, with 10 nucleotides matching TRBD1. This CDR3 has 18 amino acids. Germline V gives CDR1 SGHTA, CDR2 FQGNSA. V lost 1 base and J lost 8; bases outside the gene matches: 11.

This clone was seen a handful of times. The chain carries TRBV9 and TRBJ2-1, with 7 nucleotides matching TRBD1. Trimming cost V 4 bases and J 4 bases; bases outside gene matches: 2. CDR3 size: 13 residues. Germline V lookup: CDR1 SGDLS, CDR2 YYNGEE. The CDR3 here is CASSPGQYNEQFF. The CDR3 DNA reads as TGTGCCAGCAGCCCGGGACAGTACAATGAGCAGTTCTTC.

This clone was counted only a few times. The gene calls are TRBV5-1 and TRBJ2-1, with D possibly TRBD2 on 6 matching bases. The germline V gene encodes CDR1 SGHRS and CDR2 YFSETQ. This CDR3 spans 16 amino acids. V lost 3 bases, J lost 6 bases, and 19 bases lay in between. This chain's CDR3 is CASSSTRLVRGNEQFF. CDR3 DNA sequence: TGCGCCAGCAGCTCAACCAGACTAGTTAGGGGCAATGAGCAGTTCTTC.